This entry describes one TCR beta chain. Its antigen is not identified. The data stem from a study of CD8+CD57+ T cells in acquired aplastic anemia. For the study at large: DNA per sorted CD4+ or CD8+ sample ranged about 0.2 to 30 ug, averaging roughly 3.5 ug.

Study-wide points: Researchers report that fewer than 30 CD8+ CDR3 sequences appeared in both patients and controls.

The CDR3 has 14 residues. CDR1 and CDR2 (germline): MNHEY, SVGEGT. With 7 bases removed from V and 0 bases from J, the gap between germline ends came to 13 bases. Sequencing was done on patients that had shown CD8+CD57+ cell expansion by flow cytometry. The study profiled TCR beta VDJ and CDR3 using genomic DNA as template. One entry per CDR3 protein, called by TCRdb with MiXCR from the reads. The table has about 180,000 distinct CDR3 sequences, around 50% seen once; the top ten hold 13%. The clonotype originates from a human donor with aplastic anemia. The specimen was sorted CD4+, CD8+, or CD8+CD57+ T cells (not recorded which) from PBMCs. The J gene is TRBJ2-7, the V gene TRBV6-2 or TRBV6-3; D may be TRBD2 (5 bases). This CDR3 is CASTHGGLSYEQYF. CDR3 nucleotide sequence: TGTGCCAGCACCCATGGAGGACTCTCCTACGAGCAGTACTTC.